The TCR beta chain described here comes from a study of T-cell memory formation after mild COVID-19. This CDR3 has 14 amino acids. The V gene's germline CDR1 is SNHLY and CDR2 FYNNEI. V trimming: 4 bases; J trimming: 7 bases; junction bases outside the gene matches: 6. Libraries for TCRalpha and TCRbeta carried sample barcodes and unique molecular identifiers via 5'RACE. TCRdb recomputed calls from the 5' RACE reads with MiXCR, one row per CDR3 protein. Of around 300,000 distinct CDR3 sequences in the sample, 10% to 15% were seen once. To note about this clonotype: What it binds is unknown.

Overall study results and limits: CD8+ contracting clones occupied EMRA, while CD4+ ones occupied mainly CM and EM.

The TCR sequence derives from a man aged 18 to 35 who had mild COVID-19 (a few samples of this study predate the infection). Cell type and time point are not known. The sequenced material came from PBMCs or a T cell subset sorted from them (not recorded which). The gene calls are TRBV2 and TRBJ1-5; 8 nucleotides agree with TRBD1. The CDR3, as DNA: TGTGCCAGCAGTGGTTCAGGGGGCTTACAGCCCCAGCATTTT. Protein product: CASSGSGGLQPQHF.